This T cell receptor (beta chain) was recovered during a study of human thymus T cells. Study observations and caveats: Thymic and blood repertoires appeared to show biased V and J gene usage.

A roughly 0.45-1 mL peripheral blood aliquot was taken intraoperatively from four of eight donors. Blood DNA came from all available leukocytes, not a fixed cell number. Concerning this clone: Its antigen is still unknown.

The V gene's germline CDR1 is SGHKS and CDR2 YYEKEE (reference sequence). The CDR3 sequence is 15 residues long. V shed 5 bases, J shed 6 bases, and the junction held 6 bases outside the gene matches. Libraries were prepared by immunoSEQ multiplex PCR; TCRdb keeps only in-frame clonotypes and omits some of them. In the table there are some 57,000 clones, about 94% of which are singletons. Sequencing used blood. The chain employs TRBV5-5 and TRBJ2-2, with 11 bases identical to TRBD2. The sequence was obtained from a boy under two years old with a congenital heart defect but otherwise immunologically healthy. CDR3: CASSWTSGFAGELFF. In DNA, the CDR3 is TGTGCCAGCAGTTGGACTAGCGGGTTCGCCGGGGAGCTGTTTTTT.